These 12 T cell receptor beta chains originate from one sample sequenced in a study of OX40 agonist ivuxolimab in advanced cancers. Clones were sequenced by immunoSEQ multiplex PCR, and TCRdb holds only the in-frame ones, with some missing. The sample gives 67,000 or so clones, around four fifths of which show up once; around 4% is in the top ten. The sequenced sample was CD4+ or CD8+ T cells sorted from blood, obtained in a trial of the OX40 agonist ivuxolimab. Every receptor here comes from an adult with an advanced solid tumor such as melanoma, head and neck, liver or kidney cancer.

In this sample, this clone turned up once. The CDR3 sequence is CASSFTIQTGELFF. Here the CDR3 DNA reads TGCGCCAGCAGCTTTACTATTCAAACCGGGGAGCTGTTTTTT. The chain combines TRBV5-1 with TRBJ2-2; D gene ambiguous. The V and J ends lost 2 bases and 5 bases respectively, with 10 bases between them. There are 14 residues in the CDR3. Looked up from germline, CDR1 is SGHRS and CDR2 is YFSETQ.

The chain recombines TRBV19 with TRBJ2-2; TRBD2 matches 7 bases. Germline V gives CDR1 LNHDA, CDR2 SQIVND (reference sequence). There are 15 residues in the CDR3. V dropped 4 bases and J dropped 1; count of bases not matched to a gene: 3. The CDR3 loop reads CASSTASGNTGELFF. DNA of the CDR3: TGTGCCAGTAGTACGGCTAGCGGGAACACCGGGGAGCTGTTTTTT.

The chain has TRBV7-2 and TRBJ2-7, with a tentative D call TRBD2 (5 bases). V was pared by 5 bases and J by 4 bases, with 6 bases between. The CDR3 covers 11 residues. In germline, CDR1 is SGHTA, CDR2 FQGNSA. The CDR3 sequence is CASSKRYEQYF. The CDR3 DNA follows: TGTGCCAGCAGCAAGCGGTACGAGCAGTACTTC.

V is TRBV7-2 and J is TRBJ2-7; 9 bases line up with TRBD1. CDR3 length equals 16 residues. In germline, CDR1 is SGHTA, CDR2 FQGNSA. V shed 1 base and J 4 bases; nucleotides not matched to a gene: 8. The DNA of the CDR3 is TGTGCCAGCAGCTTAGATCCCACAGGGGGCTCTTACGAGCAGTACTTC. This encodes CASSLDPTGGSYEQYF.

The chain has TRBV4-3 and TRBJ2-7; tentatively, D is TRBD2 (6 bases). The CDR3 has 12 residues. V dropped 9 bases and J dropped 5 bases, with 14 bases sitting between them. Germline V CDR1 and CDR2: LGHNA, YSLEER. Written as DNA, the CDR3 is TGCGCCAGACATCGGGGGATTGACGAGCAGTACTTC. Protein: CARHRGIDEQYF.

The CDR3: CASSVGVGYEQYF. The DNA for the CDR3 is TGTGCCAGCAGCGTAGGGGTAGGTTACGAGCAGTACTTC. The rearrangement uses TRBV9 and TRBJ2-7; D is ambiguous. The CDR3 extends over 13 amino acids. V lost 0 bases and J 4 bases, leaving 8 bases between the germline ends. Germline V CDR1 and CDR2: SGDLS, YYNGEE.

This clone was seen a few times. This chain connects TRBV4-1 to TRBJ1-5; 8 bases agree with TRBD1. The CDR3 contains 18 residues. The germline gives CDR1 MGHRA, CDR2 YSYEKL. The V gene end was trimmed by 1 base and the J gene end by 7 bases; junction bases not matched to a gene: 15. As DNA, the CDR3 is TGCGCCAGCAGCCAAGGTCCCGTCAGGGGGCGTTTATTGCAGCCCCAGCATTTT. Protein: CASSQGPVRGRLLQPQHF.

The genes are TRBV27 and TRBJ2-3; 7 bases are a match to TRBD2. The CDR3 is 15 amino acids. V trimming: 3 bases; J trimming: 5 bases; junction bases outside the gene matches: 8. CDR1 is MNHEY and CDR2 is SMNVEV in the germline V gene (reference sequence). The CDR3 DNA is TGTGCCAGCAGTTTGTTGGCGGGAGAGGGAGATACGCAGTATTTT. Encoded protein: CASSLLAGEGDTQYF.

The J gene is TRBJ1-5, the V gene TRBV19; tentative D call: TRBD1 (6 bases). Trimming removed 10 bases at V and 8 bases at J, with 18 bases between. This CDR3 spans 13 amino acids. Germline CDR1 reads LNHDA; CDR2 reads SQIVND (reference sequence). CDR3 DNA sequence: TGTGCCACTGCGGACAGACTTTTGGAGCCCCAGCATTTT. This translates into CATADRLLEPQHF.

V and J are TRBV6-6 and TRBJ2-1; a possible D gene is TRBD1 (6 bases). Germline-derived CDR1 and CDR2 are MNHNY and SVGAGI (reference sequence). CDR3 length: 13 amino acids. Between the trimmed V and J ends, which lost 4 bases and 6 bases, there was a span of 10 bases. In DNA, the CDR3 is TGTGCCAGCAGTTCAGCCAGGGGCAATGAGCAGTTCTTC. It is translated as CASSSARGNEQFF.

V and J are TRBV5-5 and TRBJ2-3, with 8 bases that match TRBD1. Germline trimming cut 1 base from V and 11 bases from J; bases unmatched to any gene: 18. The CDR3 has 17 residues. CDR1 and CDR2 from the germline V gene are SGHKS and YYEKEE (reference sequence). The CDR3 spells CASSLSFFGQGVVGQYF. The CDR3 region has the DNA TGTGCCAGCAGCTTGTCGTTCTTTGGACAGGGCGTGGTGGGGCAGTATTTT.

The J gene is TRBJ2-7, the V gene TRBV5-1, with a tentative D call TRBD1 (6 bases). The CDR3 is 15 amino acids. With 0 bases removed from V and 2 bases from J, the gap between germline ends came to 12 bases. From germline, CDR1 is SGHRS and CDR2 YFSETQ. The CDR3 sequence: CASSLVAGDTYEQYF. The CDR3 DNA follows: TGCGCCAGCAGCTTGGTAGCAGGGGACACCTACGAGCAGTACTTC.